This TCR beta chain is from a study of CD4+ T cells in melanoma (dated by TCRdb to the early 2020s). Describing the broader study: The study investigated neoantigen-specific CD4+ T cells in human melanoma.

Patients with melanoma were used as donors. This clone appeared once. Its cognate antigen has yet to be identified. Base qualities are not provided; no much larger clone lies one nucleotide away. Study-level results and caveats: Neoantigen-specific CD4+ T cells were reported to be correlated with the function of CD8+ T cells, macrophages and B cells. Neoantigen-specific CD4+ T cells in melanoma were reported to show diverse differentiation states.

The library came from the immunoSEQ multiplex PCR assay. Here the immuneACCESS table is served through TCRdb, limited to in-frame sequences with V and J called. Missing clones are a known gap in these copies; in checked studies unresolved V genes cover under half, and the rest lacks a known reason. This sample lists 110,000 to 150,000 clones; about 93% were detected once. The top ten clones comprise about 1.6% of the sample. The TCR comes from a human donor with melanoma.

This receptor carries the CDR3 CASSRRDNVYGYTF. The sequenced DNA: TGTGCCAGTAGCCGCCGGGACAACGTCTATGGCTACACCTTC. Recombination connected TRBV19 to TRBJ1-2; the D segment could be TRBD1, given 6 matching bases. From cysteine to phenylalanine, the CDR3 is 14 amino acids long. Solely the CDR3 DNA is kept, with 42 bases framed from the first base. V lost 6 bases and J lost 4 bases; the stretch between them is 15 bases long. Sequences LNHDA (CDR1) and SQIVND (CDR2) are obtained from the germline V gene (reference sequence).